This TCR beta chain was obtained from a study of T cell responses to AZD1222 COVID-19 vaccine. Some clones are missing from TCRdb's copy, which holds only in-frame ones; the method was immunoSEQ multiplex PCR. The sample includes tens of thousands of clones, 88% of them seen just once. Trimming took 7 bases from V and 1 from J, leaving 9 bases between them. Germline V CDR1 and CDR2: MDHEN, SYDVKM. This CDR3 has 13 amino acids. The study, taken as a whole, reports: No repertoire was sampled before or during the peak T cell response, only after it. Baseline seropositives among AZD1222 recipients totaled only six or seven. Donor demographics were predominantly white British with a female majority; clonal diversity may be underestimated.

As for this clone: Its cognate antigen is unknown.

The TCR comes from an adult who received the AZD1222 COVID-19 vaccine. The chain employs TRBV28 and TRBJ2-3; no definite D call. The sequencing here drew on peripheral blood, taken 28 days after the second AZD1222 dose. CDR3 residues: CASKVTGTDTQYF. The CDR3 nucleotides are TGTGCCAGCAAAGTAACAGGCACAGATACGCAGTATTTT.